These T cell receptor beta chains were read from a single sample in a study of T cells after yellow fever vaccination. Each CDR3 protein is one row after TCRdb ran MiXCR on the 5' RACE reads. This table holds some 560,000 distinct CDR3 sequences, 15% to 20% found once. Sequenced here: PBMCs, sampled 15 days after the yellow fever booster vaccination. The receptors here all came from a young man who received the YFV17D yellow fever vaccine. CDR3s include the opening cysteine and the closing phenylalanine or tryptophan. D genes are given only for firm matches. Size values are once, few and many counts, or a class for expanded clones, and some rows have none.

d_call: -
v_call: TRBV5-1
clone_size: -
j_call: TRBJ2-5
cdr3_aa: CASSLSIASQETQYF
cdr3_nt: TGCGCCAGCAGCTTGAGTATCGCTAGTCAAGAGACCCAGTACTTC

d_call: -
v_call: TRBV3-1
clone_size: -
j_call: TRBJ1-1
cdr3_aa: CASSQVLNTEAFF
cdr3_nt: TGTGCCAGCAGCCAAGTGTTGAACACTGAAGCTTTCTTT

d_call: -
v_call: TRBV19
clone_size: few
j_call: TRBJ1-4
cdr3_aa: CASRRPPANEKLFF
cdr3_nt: TGTGCCAGTAGAAGACCTCCGGCTAATGAAAAACTGTTTTTT

d_call: -
v_call: TRBV20-1
clone_size: -
j_call: TRBJ2-5
cdr3_aa: CSARGTPGSQETQYF
cdr3_nt: TGCAGTGCTAGGGGTACGCCGGGTTCTCAAGAGACCCAGTACTTC

d_call: -
v_call: TRBV10-2
clone_size: -
j_call: TRBJ2-7
cdr3_aa: CASSDSTAYEQYF
cdr3_nt: TGCGCCAGCAGTGATTCGACTGCCTACGAGCAGTACTTC

d_call: -
v_call: TRBV11-2
clone_size: -
j_call: TRBJ1-4
cdr3_aa: CASSSTRGNFEKLFF
cdr3_nt: TGTGCCAGCAGTTCGACCAGGGGTAACTTCGAAAAACTGTTTTTT

d_call: -
v_call: TRBV24-1
clone_size: few
j_call: TRBJ2-2
cdr3_aa: CATSDFGDGELFF
cdr3_nt: TGTGCCACCAGTGATTTCGGGGACGGGGAGCTGTTTTTT

d_call: -
v_call: TRBV19
clone_size: -
j_call: TRBJ1-1
cdr3_aa: CASSDRAQGHTEAFF
cdr3_nt: TGTGCCAGTAGTGACCGGGCCCAAGGCCACACTGAAGCTTTCTTT

d_call: -
v_call: TRBV7-6
clone_size: few
j_call: TRBJ2-2
cdr3_aa: CASSLTFSGVGGELFF
cdr3_nt: TGTGCCAGCAGCTTAACTTTCAGTGGTGTAGGCGGGGAGCTGTTTTTT

d_call: -
v_call: TRBV20-1
clone_size: -
j_call: TRBJ2-7
cdr3_aa: CSATLQTYEQYF
cdr3_nt: TGCAGTGCTACTCTTCAGACCTACGAGCAGTACTTC

d_call: TRBD1
v_call: TRBV6-5
clone_size: few
j_call: TRBJ1-5
cdr3_aa: CASSPRQGSNQPQHF
cdr3_nt: TGTGCCAGCAGTCCTCGACAGGGCAGCAATCAGCCCCAGCATTTT

d_call: TRBD2
v_call: TRBV11-2
clone_size: few
j_call: TRBJ2-7
cdr3_aa: CASIAGTRTYEQYF
cdr3_nt: TGTGCCAGCATAGCCGGGACTAGGACTTACGAGCAGTACTTC

d_call: TRBD2
v_call: TRBV12-3/TRBV12-4
clone_size: few
j_call: TRBJ2-7
cdr3_aa: CASSFVTSGRSSYEQYF
cdr3_nt: TGTGCCAGCAGTTTTGTTACTAGCGGGAGGTCCTCCTACGAGCAGTACTTC

d_call: TRBD2
v_call: TRBV6-2/TRBV6-3
clone_size: -
j_call: TRBJ2-5
cdr3_aa: CASSYSPLTSGSRETQYF
cdr3_nt: TGTGCCAGCAGTTACTCCCCTCTCACTAGCGGGAGTAGGGAGACCCAGTACTTC

d_call: -
v_call: TRBV23-1
clone_size: -
j_call: TRBJ2-4
cdr3_aa: CASSPPLGKITNIQYF
cdr3_nt: TGCGCCAGCAGTCCCCCCTTGGGAAAGATCACAAACATTCAGTACTTC

d_call: -
v_call: TRBV4-3
clone_size: -
j_call: TRBJ2-1
cdr3_aa: CASSHPLLRGKSSYNEQFF
cdr3_nt: TGCGCCAGCAGCCATCCCCTCTTGCGGGGAAAGAGCTCCTACAATGAGCAGTTCTTC

d_call: TRBD2
v_call: TRBV7-9
clone_size: -
j_call: TRBJ2-5
cdr3_aa: CASSLVPAGAAKTQYF
cdr3_nt: TGTGCCAGCAGCTTAGTCCCAGCGGGAGCTGCGAAGACCCAGTACTTC

d_call: TRBD2
v_call: TRBV20-1
clone_size: few
j_call: TRBJ2-2
cdr3_aa: CSMTSGGVAGELFF
cdr3_nt: TGCAGTATGACTAGCGGGGGGGTTGCCGGGGAGCTGTTTTTT